A selection of T cell receptor beta chains follows, all from one sample in a study of T-cell reconstitution after alpha-beta-depleted transplantation in children. TCRdb reanalysed the PCR reads using MiXCR and keeps one entry per CDR3 protein. Of 610,000 or so distinct CDR3 sequences in the sample, 25% to 30% were seen once. Sequencing was performed on PBMCs, taken before TCRalphabeta/CD19-depleted stem cell transplant. These receptors originate from a boy under two years old with Wiskott-Aldrich syndrome, due to receive a stem cell transplant. Each CDR3 is given with its conserved first and last residue. The order of the fields is V gene, D gene, clone size, J gene, CDR3 DNA, CDR3 protein. A D gene is named only where the DNA matches it firmly. Clone size is stated in some rows and not others, as once, few, many or a class when expanded.

V gene: TRBV6-5; D gene: NA; clone size: NA; J gene: TRBJ1-6; CDR3 DNA: TGTGCCAGCAGTTACACTGACAGGAGCTCCTATAATTCACCCCTCCACTTT; CDR3 protein: CASSYTDRSSYNSPLHF
V gene: TRBV27; D gene: TRBD2; clone size: few; J gene: TRBJ2-7; CDR3 DNA: TGTGCCAGCCACAGCGGGAGAAGCTCCTACGAGCAGTACTTC; CDR3 protein: CASHSGRSSYEQYF
V gene: TRBV5-1; D gene: NA; clone size: NA; J gene: TRBJ2-2; CDR3 DNA: TGCGCCAGCAGCTTGACTATACAGGGCCGGGAGCTGTTTTTT; CDR3 protein: CASSLTIQGRELFF
V gene: TRBV4-1; D gene: TRBD2; clone size: NA; J gene: TRBJ2-3; CDR3 DNA: TGCGCCAGTCACGGACTAGTCGGGGATACGCAGTATTTT; CDR3 protein: CASHGLVGDTQYF
V gene: TRBV10-3; D gene: TRBD2; clone size: few; J gene: TRBJ2-1; CDR3 DNA: TGTGCCATCAGAGCACTAGCGGGAGTGCTTGGCAATGAGCAGTTCTTC; CDR3 protein: CAIRALAGVLGNEQFF
V gene: TRBV12-3/TRBV12-4; D gene: NA; clone size: NA; J gene: TRBJ2-7; CDR3 DNA: TGTGCCAGCAGTTCACAGGGTTTCCACGAGCAGTACTTC; CDR3 protein: CASSSQGFHEQYF
V gene: TRBV3-1; D gene: TRBD2; clone size: NA; J gene: TRBJ2-5; CDR3 DNA: TGTGCCAGCAGCCAAGGGGGTTCGGTTGCGGGAGGGGAGGAGACCCAGTACTTC; CDR3 protein: CASSQGGSVAGGEETQYF
V gene: TRBV11-2; D gene: NA; clone size: NA; J gene: TRBJ1-2; CDR3 DNA: TGTGCCAGCAGCCTCCAGGACGGCTATGGCTACACCTTC; CDR3 protein: CASSLQDGYGYTF
V gene: TRBV28; D gene: NA; clone size: few; J gene: TRBJ2-5; CDR3 DNA: TGTGCCAGCACGTCTCTGAAGACCCAGTACTTC; CDR3 protein: CASTSLKTQYF
V gene: TRBV9; D gene: TRBD2; clone size: few; J gene: TRBJ2-1; CDR3 DNA: TGTGCCAGCAGCGTAGGGTCTAGCGGGGGATACAATGAGCAGTTCTTC; CDR3 protein: CASSVGSSGGYNEQFF
V gene: TRBV20-1; D gene: NA; clone size: NA; J gene: TRBJ2-1; CDR3 DNA: TGCAGTGCTAGAGACCGGAGGGCCGGCTACAATGAGCAGTTCTTC; CDR3 protein: CSARDRRAGYNEQFF
V gene: TRBV5-1; D gene: TRBD1; clone size: few; J gene: TRBJ2-5; CDR3 DNA: TGCGCCAGCAGCTTGGGGGTGACAGGGGGCTCGCAAGAGACCCAGTACTTC; CDR3 protein: CASSLGVTGGSQETQYF
V gene: TRBV29-1; D gene: NA; clone size: few; J gene: TRBJ1-2; CDR3 DNA: TGCAGCGTTGGTTTTGGCTATGGCTACACCTTC; CDR3 protein: CSVGFGYGYTF
V gene: TRBV29-1; D gene: TRBD1; clone size: NA; J gene: TRBJ2-4; CDR3 DNA: TGCAGCGCAGAGGGGGCGGCCAAAAACATTCAGTACTTC; CDR3 protein: CSAEGAAKNIQYF
V gene: TRBV5-1; D gene: TRBD2; clone size: few; J gene: TRBJ2-3; CDR3 DNA: TGCGCCAGCAGCTTGGAAGGGACTAGCGGGAGTGGTCTGAGCACAGATACGCAGTATTTT; CDR3 protein: CASSLEGTSGSGLSTDTQYF
V gene: TRBV6-2/TRBV6-3; D gene: NA; clone size: NA; J gene: TRBJ2-7; CDR3 DNA: TGTGCCAGCTCGACACCGGGACTTCCCTACGAGCAGTACTTC; CDR3 protein: CASSTPGLPYEQYF
V gene: TRBV5-1; D gene: NA; clone size: many; J gene: TRBJ2-7; CDR3 DNA: TGCGCCAGCAGCTTGGCCGGGGCTACCTACGAGCAGTACTTC; CDR3 protein: CASSLAGATYEQYF
V gene: TRBV7-9; D gene: NA; clone size: NA; J gene: TRBJ2-5; CDR3 DNA: TGTGCCAGCAGCTTAATAGTGTACCAAGAGACCCAGTACTTC; CDR3 protein: CASSLIVYQETQYF
V gene: TRBV5-1; D gene: TRBD2; clone size: few; J gene: TRBJ2-1; CDR3 DNA: TGCGCCAGCAGCCCGGGACTAGTATTTGAGCAGTTCTTC; CDR3 protein: CASSPGLVFEQFF
V gene: TRBV10-3; D gene: NA; clone size: few; J gene: TRBJ1-2; CDR3 DNA: TGTGCCATTCAAGGCAGTCTGCTCGGCTACACCTTC; CDR3 protein: CAIQGSLLGYTF
V gene: TRBV3-1; D gene: NA; clone size: NA; J gene: TRBJ2-1; CDR3 DNA: TGTGCCAGCAGCGTCCTGCTTGCGGGGCCCTACAATGAGCAGTTCTTC; CDR3 protein: CASSVLLAGPYNEQFF
V gene: TRBV10-3; D gene: NA; clone size: NA; J gene: TRBJ2-3; CDR3 DNA: TGTGCCATCGTAGGGAGCCGCACAGATACGCAGTATTTT; CDR3 protein: CAIVGSRTDTQYF
V gene: TRBV12-3/TRBV12-4; D gene: NA; clone size: NA; J gene: TRBJ2-7; CDR3 DNA: TGTGCCAGCAGGCCTGAACAAAACTACGAGCAGTACTTC; CDR3 protein: CASRPEQNYEQYF
V gene: TRBV12-3/TRBV12-4; D gene: NA; clone size: few; J gene: TRBJ2-3; CDR3 DNA: TGTGCCAGCAGCCTCGGGGCAGGGAGGGATACGCAGTATTTT; CDR3 protein: CASSLGAGRDTQYF
V gene: TRBV12-3/TRBV12-4; D gene: TRBD2; clone size: once; J gene: TRBJ2-1; CDR3 DNA: TGTGCCAGCAGTTTACGTGGAGCGGGAGCCAATGAGCAGTTCTTC; CDR3 protein: CASSLRGAGANEQFF
V gene: TRBV29-1; D gene: TRBD1; clone size: few; J gene: TRBJ2-1; CDR3 DNA: TGCAGCGTAGGCAGGGGGCTCTCCTACAATGAGCAGTTCTTC; CDR3 protein: CSVGRGLSYNEQFF
V gene: TRBV7-3; D gene: TRBD1; clone size: NA; J gene: TRBJ1-3; CDR3 DNA: TGTGCCAGCAGCTCAAGTTCGCCCCGGGACAGGGGGAACACCATATATTTT; CDR3 protein: CASSSSSPRDRGNTIYF
V gene: TRBV28; D gene: NA; clone size: few; J gene: TRBJ2-5; CDR3 DNA: TGTGCCAGCAGTTCCCCGGGAGAGACCCAGTACTTC; CDR3 protein: CASSSPGETQYF
V gene: TRBV20-1; D gene: TRBD1; clone size: NA; J gene: TRBJ2-5; CDR3 DNA: TGCAGTGCTCCTCCGGGACAGGAGCAAGAGACCCAGTACTTC; CDR3 protein: CSAPPGQEQETQYF
V gene: TRBV30; D gene: NA; clone size: few; J gene: TRBJ2-7; CDR3 DNA: TGTGCCTGGAGTGCGGGCGGGGCTAGGATGTCTTACGAGCAGTACTTC; CDR3 protein: CAWSAGGARMSYEQYF
V gene: TRBV24-1; D gene: TRBD2; clone size: NA; J gene: TRBJ2-1; CDR3 DNA: TGTGCCACCAGTGATGCGCCTAGCGGGAGGAATGAGCAGTTCTTC; CDR3 protein: CATSDAPSGRNEQFF
V gene: TRBV29-1; D gene: NA; clone size: NA; J gene: TRBJ2-5; CDR3 DNA: TGCAGCGTTGGGGAGACCCTGATCCAAGAGACCCAGTACTTC; CDR3 protein: CSVGETLIQETQYF
V gene: TRBV6-5; D gene: NA; clone size: NA; J gene: TRBJ1-4; CDR3 DNA: TGTGCCAGCAGTTATGAAGGGAAACTGTTTTTT; CDR3 protein: CASSYEGKLFF
V gene: TRBV20-1; D gene: NA; clone size: once; J gene: TRBJ2-1; CDR3 DNA: TGCAGTGCTAGCATGGGCTCCTACAATGAGCAGTTCTTC; CDR3 protein: CSASMGSYNEQFF
V gene: TRBV19; D gene: NA; clone size: few; J gene: TRBJ1-1; CDR3 DNA: TGTGCCAGTACCCTCAAGGGCCTTACTCCGGGGATGAACACTGAAGCTTTCTTT; CDR3 protein: CASTLKGLTPGMNTEAFF
V gene: TRBV28; D gene: TRBD1; clone size: NA; J gene: TRBJ1-5; CDR3 DNA: TGTGCCAGCAGTTCACAGGGGGATCAGCCCCAGCATTTT; CDR3 protein: CASSSQGDQPQHF
V gene: TRBV6-2/TRBV6-3; D gene: NA; clone size: NA; J gene: TRBJ1-2; CDR3 DNA: TGTGCCAGCAGGAAGTATCAGGGAGCGAATGGCTACACCTTC; CDR3 protein: CASRKYQGANGYTF
V gene: TRBV5-1; D gene: NA; clone size: few; J gene: TRBJ2-1; CDR3 DNA: TGCGCCAGCAGCATCGGGACATCGGCCGGCAACAATGAGCAGTTCTTC; CDR3 protein: CASSIGTSAGNNEQFF
V gene: TRBV29-1; D gene: NA; clone size: NA; J gene: TRBJ2-1; CDR3 DNA: TGCAGCGTATCACAGGATTCCTACAATGAGCAGTTCTTC; CDR3 protein: CSVSQDSYNEQFF
V gene: TRBV24-1; D gene: TRBD2; clone size: few; J gene: TRBJ2-1; CDR3 DNA: TGTGCCACCAGTGGCGGGGGGCGGGGGACTAGCTCCTACAATGAGCAGTTCTTC; CDR3 protein: CATSGGGRGTSSYNEQFF
V gene: TRBV12-3/TRBV12-4; D gene: NA; clone size: few; J gene: TRBJ2-1; CDR3 DNA: TGTGCCAGCAGTGCACGGTTCGGGCAGTTCTTC; CDR3 protein: CASSARFGQFF
V gene: TRBV7-2; D gene: NA; clone size: NA; J gene: TRBJ1-5; CDR3 DNA: TGTGCCAGCAGCTTAGGGGGGTTGGGAATGGCCCAGCATTTT; CDR3 protein: CASSLGGLGMAQHF